This TCR beta chain was recorded in a study of blood T cell repertoires in COVID-19. Across the whole study: The United States, Italy and Spain were the sources of the acute and convalescent COVID-19 samples. The analysed material was cDNA or gDNA that came from T cells, B-cell-depleted T cells, or PBMCs.

Authors' methods: How many nucleated cells were present was estimated from reference gene primer amplification. TCRdb keeps only in-frame clones here, not all; method: immunoSEQ multiplex PCR. V and J calls and clone size come straight from that table; D and trimming were deduced from the DNA. The sample carries some 210,000 clones, around 86% recorded once. Germline V lookup: CDR1 ENHRY, CDR2 SYGVKD. The CDR3 spans 15 residues. Deletions cut 7 bases from V and 0 bases from J, with 12 bases between. Sequencing was carried out using peripheral blood. The receptor was derived from a man in his sixties who had recovered from COVID-19. The chain combines TRBV10-3 with TRBJ1-4; no definite D call. The CDR3 region has the DNA TGTGCCATCAAGACAACTGTTACAACTAATGAAAAACTGTTTTTT. Protein product: CAIKTTVTTNEKLFF.